This T cell receptor (beta chain) came from a study of early T cells in non-severe SARS-CoV-2 infection. Study-wide context: From unsorted whole blood, bulk RNA was sequenced, and the chains remained unpaired.

CDR3 length: 16 residues. The J segment lost 3 bases and the V segment lost 5 bases, leaving 4 bases of the junction unmatched. Only a few counts were recorded for this clonotype. From the 5' RACE reads, TCRdb called clonotypes with MiXCR, one entry per CDR3 protein. The sample holds 100,000 to 150,000 distinct CDR3 sequences; 15% are singletons and the top ten take roughly 22%. Sample: whole blood. The chain combines TRBV12-3 or TRBV12-4 with TRBJ2-5; 15 bases are shared with TRBD2. This receptor was identified in an adult who was a healthcare worker with PCR-confirmed SARS-CoV-2 infection or an uninfected control (not recorded which). CDR3 DNA: TGTGCCAGCAGTCCCGGACTAGCGGGGGGGAAAGAGACCCAGTACTTC. Encoded protein: CASSPGLAGGKETQYF.